This entry lists 26 T cell receptor beta chains sequenced from one sample in a study of blood T cell repertoires in COVID-19. Clones were read by immunoSEQ multiplex PCR, and TCRdb kept only the in-frame ones, dropping some. In the table there are about 400,000 clones, about nine tenths of which are singletons. The source material was peripheral blood. The receptor source for this set is a woman between 25 and 40 years old with active or convalescent COVID-19.

About this clone itself: Other nucleotide sequences from this sample produce the same CDR3. The rearrangement links TRBV27 to TRBJ1-1, with TRBD1 identical over 9 bases. J gave up 1 base and V 5 bases, and 5 bases lay outside the gene matches. In germline, CDR1 is MNHEY, CDR2 SMNVEV (reference sequence). This CDR3 contains 15 residues. The CDR3 is CASSAPGQGNTEAFF. The CDR3 DNA reads TGTGCCAGCAGTGCGCCGGGACAGGGGAACACTGAAGCTTTCTTT.

This sequence joins TRBV27 and TRBJ1-4, with no clear D. The germline V and J ends were trimmed by 3 bases and 7 bases, with 15 bases remaining between them. Germline V gene sequence: CDR1 MNHEY, CDR2 SMNVEV (reference sequence). This CDR3 is built from 15 residues. The CDR3 bases are TGTGCCAGCAGTTTCGGCGGCACCGGCGGTGAAAAACTGTTTTTT. It translates to CASSFGGTGGEKLFF.

This clone came up a few times. This sequence joins TRBV6-1 and TRBJ1-4; maybe TRBD1 (5 bases). Trimming cost V 1 base and J 4 bases, with 10 bases left between them. The germline CDR1 and CDR2 sequences are MNHNS and SASEGT. This CDR3 is built from 15 residues. Here the CDR3 reads CASSEGRGFNEKLFF. The CDR3 DNA reads TGTGCCAGCAGTGAAGGACGGGGGTTTAATGAAAAACTGTTTTTT.

The CDR3 is CASSSYPGQGSEAFF. Here the CDR3 DNA reads TGCGCCAGCAGTAGCTACCCGGGACAGGGTTCTGAAGCTTTCTTT. This rearrangement joins TRBV5-1 to TRBJ1-1; TRBD1 matches 9 bases. Per germline, CDR1 SGHRS and CDR2 YFSETQ. The V and J ends lost 5 bases and 6 bases, in that order; junction bases with no gene match: 11. CDR3 size: 15 residues.

This chain joins TRBV5-1 and TRBJ2-3, with TRBD1 as a possible D gene (6 bases). The CDR3 is 16 amino acids. Germline loops: CDR1 SGHRS, CDR2 YFSETQ. Trimming cost V 3 bases and J 0 bases, with 14 bases left between them. The CDR3 sequence is CASSYWTAASTDTQYF. DNA for the CDR3: TGCGCCAGCAGCTATTGGACAGCGGCTAGCACAGATACGCAGTATTTT. Together with reference TRBV5-1 and TRBJ2-3, the CDR3 gives the full variable domain: KAGVTQTPRYLIKTRGQQVTLSCSPISGHRSVSWYQQTPGQGLQFLFEYFSETQRNKGNFPGRFSGRQFSNSRSEMNVSTLELGDSALYLCASSYWTAASTDTQYFGPGTRLTVL.

The chain carries TRBV5-1 and TRBJ2-3; possibly TRBD2 for D (6 bases). This CDR3 has 14 residues. In germline, CDR1 is SGHRS, CDR2 YFSETQ. V lost 5 bases and J 2 bases, leaving 12 bases between the germline ends. CDR3 DNA: TGCGCCAGCAGGAGAGGGACTTTCACAGATACGCAGTATTTT. Amino acids: CASRRGTFTDTQYF.

The V call is TRBV9, the J call TRBJ1-2; D call uncertain. The CDR3 totals 17 residues. The germline V and J ends were trimmed by 3 bases and 8 bases, with 26 bases remaining between them. The germline gives CDR1 SGDLS, CDR2 YYNGEE. The CDR3 here is CASSARPLGRESRGYTF. The CDR3 DNA sequence: TGTGCCAGCAGCGCCAGACCCCTCGGGAGGGAGTCTCGGGGCTACACCTTC.

The rearrangement joins TRBV6-5 to TRBJ2-2; D possibly corresponds to TRBD2 (6 bases). This CDR3 is built from 15 residues. CDR1 and CDR2 (germline): MNHEY, SVGAGI. V lost 7 bases, J lost 9 bases, and 21 bases lay in between. CDR3 in DNA: TGTGCCAGCAAACCCCCGGAGGGCGGACGAAGGGAGCTGTTTTTT. Translated: CASKPPEGGRRELFF.

The V and J genes are TRBV2 and TRBJ1-6; the D is unclear. V dropped 4 bases and J dropped 7 bases, with 11 bases sitting between them. In germline, CDR1 is SNHLY, CDR2 FYNNEI. The CDR3 is 14 amino acids. Here the CDR3 reads CASSVRGKNSPLHF. The CDR3 nucleotides are TGTGCCAGCAGTGTACGGGGAAAGAATTCACCCCTCCACTTT.

The chain links TRBV19 to TRBJ1-1; TRBD1 matches at 9 bases. Germline CDR1 reads LNHDA; CDR2 reads SQIVND (reference sequence). J lost 0 bases, V lost 6 bases, and 8 bases had no gene match. The CDR3 length is 16 residues. Here the CDR3 reads CASSNLGQGMNTEAFF. Here the CDR3 DNA reads TGTGCCAGTAGCAACCTAGGACAGGGGATGAACACTGAAGCTTTCTTT.

The chain carries TRBV5-1 and TRBJ1-5; 8 positions agree with TRBD1. There are 16 residues in the CDR3. Germline V gene sequence: CDR1 SGHRS, CDR2 YFSETQ. The V segment lost 3 bases and the J segment 4 bases; nucleotides outside the gene matches: 9. The CDR3 here is CASSSGTGGFNQPQHF. DNA for the CDR3: TGCGCCAGCAGCTCGGGGACAGGCGGGTTTAATCAGCCCCAGCATTTT.

The chain employs TRBV9 and TRBJ1-5; D gene unclear. Germline CDR1 is SGDLS and CDR2 is YYNGEE. The CDR3 runs 13 residues. V shed 3 bases and J shed 6 bases, with 10 bases lying between them. The CDR3 loop reads CASSANSGQPQHF. The CDR3 DNA is TGTGCCAGCAGCGCCAACAGCGGTCAGCCCCAGCATTTT.

This chain links TRBV5-1 with TRBJ2-3; tentative D call: TRBD1 (6 bases). This CDR3 has 15 amino acids. CDR1 is SGHRS and CDR2 is YFSETQ in the germline V gene. Deletions cut 0 bases from V and 0 bases from J, with 8 bases between. The CDR3 bases are TGCGCCAGCAGCTTGGAGCAGGGGAGCACAGATACGCAGTATTTT. This gives the protein CASSLEQGSTDTQYF.

The chain uses TRBV6-5 and TRBJ2-5; 13 bases align to TRBD2. Germline assignment: CDR1 MNHEY and CDR2 SVGAGI. Losses at the gene ends were 2 bases for V and 5 bases for J; bases not matched to a gene: 2. The CDR3 spans 15 residues. CDR3 DNA: TGTGCCAGCAGTTACGGGACTAGCGGGGCGGAGACCCAGTACTTC. Residues: CASSYGTSGAETQYF.

V and J are TRBV20-1 and TRBJ2-1, with D perhaps matching TRBD2 (6 bases). The CDR3 extends over 13 amino acids. Germline CDR1 DFQATT, CDR2 SNEGSKA (reference sequence). Deletions cut 3 bases from V and 5 bases from J, with 11 bases between. The CDR3, as DNA: TGCAGTGCTAGTTTAGGGACTCACAATGAGCAGTTCTTC. Translated, it gives CSASLGTHNEQFF.

V gene TRBV19 combines with J gene TRBJ1-1, with TRBD1 identical over 8 bases. The CDR3 covers 15 residues. In germline, CDR1 is LNHDA, CDR2 SQIVND (reference sequence). V trimming: 2 bases; J trimming: 3 bases; junction bases outside the gene matches: 5. The CDR3 region has the DNA TGTGCCAGTAGTATAATAGGACAGGGTGACACTGAAGCTTTCTTT. The encoded protein is CASSIIGQGDTEAFF.

The chain employs TRBV19 and TRBJ1-2; 8 bases match TRBD1. CDR1 and CDR2 from the germline V gene are LNHDA and SQIVND (reference sequence). Trimming removed 4 bases from V and 4 bases from J; junction bases left unmatched: 2. The CDR3 loop spans 13 amino acids. In DNA, the CDR3 is TGTGCCAGTAGTACAGGGGGCGGCTATGGCTACACCTTC. Its protein is CASSTGGGYGYTF.

This clone has only one observation. This sequence joins TRBV29-1 and TRBJ1-4; tentative D call: TRBD1 (5 bases). The V and J ends lost 7 bases and 8 bases respectively, with 17 bases between them. The CDR3 spans 13 residues. CDR1 and CDR2 from the germline V gene are SQVTM and ANQGSEA. CDR3 DNA: TGCAGCGCCGGGACTGGGCAGGGAGAAAAACTGTTTTTT. Amino acid sequence: CSAGTGQGEKLFF.

The chain has TRBV11-2 and TRBJ2-1; 8 bases are a match to TRBD2. The trim removed 4 bases at V and 6 bases at J, leaving 8 bases unmatched. There are 15 residues in the CDR3. Germline CDR1 SGHAT, CDR2 FQNNGV. As DNA, the CDR3 is TGTGCCAGCAGCTCAACCGCGGGGGGTCGCAATGAGCAGTTCTTC. It is translated as CASSSTAGGRNEQFF.

The chain joins TRBV10-3 to TRBJ2-1, with TRBD2 matching over 7 bases. Germline values: CDR1 ENHRY, CDR2 SYGVKD. V was clipped by 4 bases and J by 8 bases; unmatched bases: 5. The CDR3 consists of 13 residues. CDR3 bases: TGTGCCATCAGTGGGACTAGAATGGATGAGCAGTTCTTC. Its protein product is CAISGTRMDEQFF.

This sequence joins TRBV10-2 and TRBJ1-1; maybe TRBD1 (5 bases). With 1 base removed from V and 0 bases from J, the gap between germline ends came to 9 bases. The CDR3 consists of 15 residues. The germline V gene has CDR1 WSHSY and CDR2 SAAADI. CDR3 loop: CASSEWGVLNTEAFF. CDR3 DNA: TGCGCCAGCAGTGAGTGGGGGGTCCTGAACACTGAAGCTTTCTTT.

This chain connects TRBV19 to TRBJ1-2, with TRBD1 as a possible D gene (6 bases). CDR3 length: 15 residues. Germline CDR1 is LNHDA and CDR2 is SQIVND (reference sequence). Trimming removed 6 bases from V and 4 bases from J, with 18 bases in between. CDR3 loop: CASSMRVQGFYGYTF. CDR3 nucleotides: TGTGCCAGTAGCATGAGGGTACAGGGTTTCTATGGCTACACCTTC.

The gene calls are TRBV27 and TRBJ2-2; 13 positions match TRBD2. The CDR3 loop spans 17 amino acids. Trimming took 5 bases from V and 4 from J; bases not matched to a gene: 7. CDR1 is MNHEY and CDR2 is SMNVEV in the germline V gene (reference sequence). The CDR3 sequence is CASSQTSGGAPTGELFF. CDR3 DNA sequence: TGTGCCAGCAGTCAAACTAGCGGGGGGGCCCCCACCGGGGAGCTGTTTTTT.

This chain joins TRBV18 and TRBJ1-2; D call uncertain. V was shortened by 3 bases and J by 2 bases, with 10 bases between the two germline ends. Per germline, CDR1 KGHSH and CDR2 LQKENI. The CDR3 is made up of 14 amino acids. As DNA, the CDR3 is TGTGCCAGCTCACCTGGAGGGCAGAACTATGGCTACACCTTC. Translating gives CASSPGGQNYGYTF.

The gene calls are TRBV10-3 and TRBJ2-7; the match to TRBD2 covers 7 bases. V shed 3 bases, J shed 0 bases, and the junction held 5 bases outside the gene matches. This CDR3 region has 15 residues. The germline V gene encodes CDR1 ENHRY and CDR2 SYGVKD. DNA for the CDR3: TGTGCCATCAGTGACGGGCGGGAGCCCTCCTACGAGCAGTACTTC. Protein: CAISDGREPSYEQYF.

This clone came up a few times. The J gene is TRBJ1-1, the V gene TRBV6-4; D gene unclear. V was shortened by 3 bases and J by 4 bases, with 12 bases between the two germline ends. Germline loops: CDR1 MRHNA, CDR2 SNTAGT. The CDR3 length is 14 residues. DNA for the CDR3: TGTGCCAGCAGTGATAGGGAGCGTTCCACTGAAGCTTTCTTT. Translating it yields CASSDRERSTEAFF.